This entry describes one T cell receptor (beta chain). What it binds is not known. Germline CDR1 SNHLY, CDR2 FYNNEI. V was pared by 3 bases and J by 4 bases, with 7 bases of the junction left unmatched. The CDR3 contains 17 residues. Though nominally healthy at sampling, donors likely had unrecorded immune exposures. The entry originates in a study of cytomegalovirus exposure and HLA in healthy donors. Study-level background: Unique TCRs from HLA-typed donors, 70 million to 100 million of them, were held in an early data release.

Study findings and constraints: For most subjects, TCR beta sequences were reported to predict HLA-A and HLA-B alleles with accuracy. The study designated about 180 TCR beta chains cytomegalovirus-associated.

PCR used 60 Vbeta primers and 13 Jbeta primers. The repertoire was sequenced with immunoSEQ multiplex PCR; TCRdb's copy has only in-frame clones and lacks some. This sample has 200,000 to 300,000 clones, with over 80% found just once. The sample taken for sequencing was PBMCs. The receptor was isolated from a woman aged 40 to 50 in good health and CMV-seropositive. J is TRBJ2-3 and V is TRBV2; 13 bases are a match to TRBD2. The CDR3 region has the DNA TGTGCCAGCAGTGACCAAACTAGCGGGGGGGCCCCAGATACGCAGTATTTT. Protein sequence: CASSDQTSGGAPDTQYF. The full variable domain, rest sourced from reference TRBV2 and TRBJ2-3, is EPEVTQTPSHQVTQMGQEVILRCVPISNHLYFYWYRQILGQKVEFLVSFYNNEISEKSEIFDDQFSVERPDGSNFTLKIRSTKLEDSAMYFCASSDQTSGGAPDTQYFGPGTRLTVL.